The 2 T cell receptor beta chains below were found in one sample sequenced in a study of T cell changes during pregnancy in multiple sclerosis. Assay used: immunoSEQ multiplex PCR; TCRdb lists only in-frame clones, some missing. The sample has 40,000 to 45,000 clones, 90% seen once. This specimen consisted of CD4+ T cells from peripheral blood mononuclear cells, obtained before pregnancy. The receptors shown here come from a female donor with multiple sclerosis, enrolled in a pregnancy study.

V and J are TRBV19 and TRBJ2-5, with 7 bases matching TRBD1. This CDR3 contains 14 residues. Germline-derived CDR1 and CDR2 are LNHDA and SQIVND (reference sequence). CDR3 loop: CGAGNRGQRETQYF. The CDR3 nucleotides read TGTGGGGCCGGGAACAGGGGACAGAGGGAGACCCAGTACTTC.

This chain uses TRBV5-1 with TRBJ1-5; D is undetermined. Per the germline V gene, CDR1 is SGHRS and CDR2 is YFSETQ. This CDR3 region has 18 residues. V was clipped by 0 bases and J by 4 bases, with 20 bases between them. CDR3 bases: TGCGCCAGCAGCTTGGAGACTAATACAAGATTTGCGAATCAGCCCCAGCATTTT. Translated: CASSLETNTRFANQPQHF.